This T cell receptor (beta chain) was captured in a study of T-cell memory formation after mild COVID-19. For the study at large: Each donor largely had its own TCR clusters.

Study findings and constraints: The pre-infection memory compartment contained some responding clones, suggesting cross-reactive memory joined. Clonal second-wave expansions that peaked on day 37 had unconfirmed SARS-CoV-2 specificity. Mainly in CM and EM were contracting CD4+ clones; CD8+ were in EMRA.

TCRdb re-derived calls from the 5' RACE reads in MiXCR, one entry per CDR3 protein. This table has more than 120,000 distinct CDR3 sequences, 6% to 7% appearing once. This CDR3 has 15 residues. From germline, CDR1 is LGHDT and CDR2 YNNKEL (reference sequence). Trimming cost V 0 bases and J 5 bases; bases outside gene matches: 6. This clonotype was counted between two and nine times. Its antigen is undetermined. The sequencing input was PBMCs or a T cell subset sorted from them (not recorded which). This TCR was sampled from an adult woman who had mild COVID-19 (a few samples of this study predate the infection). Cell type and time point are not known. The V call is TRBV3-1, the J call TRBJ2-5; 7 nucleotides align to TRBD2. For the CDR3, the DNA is TGTGCCAGCAGCCAAGACGGGAGGTCGTCGGAGACCCAGTACTTC. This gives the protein CASSQDGRSSETQYF.